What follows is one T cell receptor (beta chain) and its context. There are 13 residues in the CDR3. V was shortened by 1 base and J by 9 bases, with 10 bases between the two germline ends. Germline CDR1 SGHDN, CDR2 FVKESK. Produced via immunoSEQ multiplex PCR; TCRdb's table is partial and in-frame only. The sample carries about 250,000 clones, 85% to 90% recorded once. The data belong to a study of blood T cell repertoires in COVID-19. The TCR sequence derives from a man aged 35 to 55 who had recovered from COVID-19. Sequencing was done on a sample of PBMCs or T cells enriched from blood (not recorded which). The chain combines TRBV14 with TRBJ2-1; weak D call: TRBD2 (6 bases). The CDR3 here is CASSQVQEGEQFF. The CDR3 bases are TGTGCCAGCAGCCAAGTCCAGGAGGGTGAGCAGTTCTTC. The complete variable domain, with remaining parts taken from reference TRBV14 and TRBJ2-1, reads EAGVTQFPSHSVIEKGQTVTLRCDPISGHDNLYWYRRVMGKEIKFLLHFVKESKQDESGMPNNRFLAERTGGTYSTLKVQPAELEDSGVYFCASSQVQEGEQFFGPGTRLTVL.